These T cell receptor beta chains were read from a single sample in a study of molecular identifiers for immune sequencing clone quantification. TCRdb used MiXCR to reprocess the PCR reads, holding one entry per CDR3 protein. The table includes hundreds of thousands of distinct CDR3 sequences, about 22% detected once. The sample taken for sequencing was naive CD8+ T cells from blood, with Jurkat cell RNA spiked in. The receptors stem from a human donor in good health. Some libraries in this study had Jurkat cell RNA spiked in. Both conserved end residues are part of each CDR3. D genes are given only for firm matches. A clone size is listed for some rows: how often the clone was seen (once, few, many), or a class if it is expanded.

j_gene	abundance	v_gene	d_gene	CDR3nt	CDR3aa
TRBJ1-3	.	TRBV11-2	.	TGTGCCAGCAGCTTAGCCGGGGAGTCTGGAAACACCATATATTTT	CASSLAGESGNTIYF
TRBJ2-3	few	TRBV7-9	.	TGTGCCAGCAGCCCCAGTTCTTATACGCAGTATTTT	CASSPSSYTQYF
TRBJ1-1	many	TRBV12-3/TRBV12-4	TRBD1	TGTGCCAGCAGTCCCTTTATAGTCAGGGGGCAAACTGAAGCTTTCTTT	CASSPFIVRGQTEAFF
TRBJ1-6	many	TRBV13	.	TGTGCCAGCAGCTCAACAGGGCAAGGCTCCTATAATTCACCCCTCCACTTT	CASSSTGQGSYNSPLHF
TRBJ2-1	many	TRBV4-1	TRBD1	TGCGCCAGCAGCCAAGATCTCACCAGGACAGGGGATGAGCAGTTCTTC	CASSQDLTRTGDEQFF
TRBJ1-5	many	TRBV5-5	TRBD1	TGTGCCAGCAGCTTGGCTCCCCCTGACAGGGGCAATCAGCCCCAGCATTTT	CASSLAPPDRGNQPQHF
TRBJ2-5	many	TRBV28	.	TGTGCCAGCAGTTCGCGGACCGATTACCAAGAGACCCAGTACTTC	CASSSRTDYQETQYF
TRBJ1-5	many	TRBV12-3/TRBV12-4	.	TGTGCCAGCAGCCTAGTAGGGACATCTGGGCAGCCCCAGCATTTT	CASSLVGTSGQPQHF
TRBJ2-2	few	TRBV6-5	.	TGTGCCAGCAGCGAGCGGGGACAGAGACGAACGGCGAACACCGGGGAGCTGTTTTTT	CASSERGQRRTANTGELFF
TRBJ1-2	few	TRBV6-5	.	TGTGCCAGCAGTTACAGGGTGGACAGTAACTATGGCTACACCTTC	CASSYRVDSNYGYTF
TRBJ2-1	.	TRBV29-1	.	TGCGGCGAAAGCGGGCCGAGCTCCTACAATGAGCAGTTCTTC	CGESGPSSYNEQFF
TRBJ2-1	few	TRBV11-2	.	TGTGCCAGCAGCTCAACTAGCCGTAATGAGCAGTTCTTC	CASSSTSRNEQFF
TRBJ2-3	.	TRBV2	.	TGTGCCAGCAGTCCTGTGGGGGCTAGCACAGATACGCAGTATTTT	CASSPVGASTDTQYF
TRBJ2-3	.	TRBV20-1	TRBD2	TGCAGTGCTAGAGAAGGTAGCGGGGCCGGGGATACGCAGTATTTT	CSAREGSGAGDTQYF
TRBJ2-3	.	TRBV29-1	TRBD2	TGCAGCGTTGTAACTAGCGGGGGGCCAAGCACAGATACGCAGTATTTT	CSVVTSGGPSTDTQYF
TRBJ2-5	many	TRBV12-3/TRBV12-4	.	TGTGCCAGCAGTTTAGGCGGGGAAGAGACCCAGTACTTC	CASSLGGEETQYF
TRBJ2-5	many	TRBV19	TRBD2	TGTGCCAGTAGTATCTGGCTAGCGGAACAAGAGACCCAGTACTTC	CASSIWLAEQETQYF
TRBJ2-1	many	TRBV9	.	TGTGCCAGCAGCCCGCCCGAGGGCAGGTCCTACAATGAGCAGTTCTTC	CASSPPEGRSYNEQFF
TRBJ2-7	many	TRBV27	TRBD1	TGTGCCAGCAGTTTCACAGGGGGCGAGCAGTACTTC	CASSFTGGEQYF
TRBJ2-6	.	TRBV7-6	.	TGTGCCAGCAGCTTAGTCGGGGAGGAGGGTGGGGCCAACGTCCTGGCTTTC	CASSLVGEEGGANVLAF
TRBJ2-7	few	TRBV20-1	TRBD1	TGCAGTGCTACGAGGACAGGGGGCGCGGGGGAGCAGTACTTC	CSATRTGGAGEQYF
TRBJ2-3	.	TRBV15	.	TGTGCCACCAGCAGAGAACAGGGAAAAACCGCCGATACGCAGTATTTT	CATSREQGKTADTQYF
TRBJ2-7	many	TRBV28	TRBD1	TGTGCCAGCAGTTCCTGGGACAGTTCCTACGAGCAGTACTTC	CASSSWDSSYEQYF
TRBJ1-1	.	TRBV5-1	.	TGCGCCAGCAGCTTGGGGGCGGCCGGGGACACTGAAGCTTTCTTT	CASSLGAAGDTEAFF
TRBJ1-1	many	TRBV11-2	.	TGTGCCAGCAGCTGGAGGGGACAGAACACTGAAGCTTTCTTT	CASSWRGQNTEAFF
TRBJ2-2	many	TRBV7-6	.	TGTGCCAGCAGCCAAACAGGTTACACCGGGGAGCTGTTTTTT	CASSQTGYTGELFF
TRBJ2-7	.	TRBV14	.	TGTGCCAGCAGCCAATCGAGGGACGGCTCCTACGAGCAGTACTTC	CASSQSRDGSYEQYF
TRBJ1-5	many	TRBV19	.	TGTGCCAGTAGTATAGGGGGAAGGGGCAATCAGCCCCAGCATTTT	CASSIGGRGNQPQHF
TRBJ1-1	few	TRBV11-2	TRBD1	TGTGCCAGCAGCCCCTGGAGGGGGCAAATGAACACTGAAGCTTTCTTT	CASSPWRGQMNTEAFF
TRBJ2-7	.	TRBV4-3	.	TGCGCCAGCAGCCAAGATGACATGCTGTACGAGCAGTACTTC	CASSQDDMLYEQYF
TRBJ2-7	few	TRBV12-3/TRBV12-4	TRBD1	TGTGCCAGCAGTCGGACAGGGGGTTTCTCCTACGAGCAGTACTTC	CASSRTGGFSYEQYF
TRBJ2-3	many	TRBV6-5	TRBD2	TGTGCCAGCAGCCCCGAACCACCACTAGCGGGGGGCACAGATACGCAGTATTTT	CASSPEPPLAGGTDTQYF
TRBJ1-1	many	TRBV6-2/TRBV6-3	TRBD1	TGTGCCAGCAGTACCCTGGACAGGCGGTCTGAAGCTTTCTTT	CASSTLDRRSEAFF
TRBJ2-2	many	TRBV29-1	.	TGCAGCGTTGTTCTAGGGGCCACCGGGGAGCTGTTTTTT	CSVVLGATGELFF
TRBJ1-4	many	TRBV7-2	.	TGTGCCAGCAGCTTAGGGTTTCAAGCAACTAATGAAAAACTGTTTTTT	CASSLGFQATNEKLFF
TRBJ2-1	many	TRBV30	.	TGTGCCCTTACCATCTGGGGTGGACTGGGCAATGAGCAGTTCTTC	CALTIWGGLGNEQFF
TRBJ1-4	.	TRBV6-1	TRBD1	TGTGCCAGCTTCACACCCCGGGAGGGGGCCATTCCAACTAATGAAAAACTGTTTTTT	CASFTPREGAIPTNEKLFF
TRBJ1-3	many	TRBV21-1	.	TGTGCCAGTTCTGGACGCTCTGGAAACACCATATATTTT	CASSGRSGNTIYF
TRBJ1-1	many	TRBV4-3	TRBD1	TGCGCCAGCAGCCAAGATAGGGACAGCGCTGAAGCTTTCTTT	CASSQDRDSAEAFF
TRBJ2-3	many	TRBV6-5	.	TGTGCCAGCAAACCGGTCTTGGACCCGCCCGGGGATACGCAGTATTTT	CASKPVLDPPGDTQYF
TRBJ1-5	.	TRBV12-3/TRBV12-4	.	TGTGCCAGCAGTTTAGATCAGGGGAGCAATCAGCCCCAGCATTTT	CASSLDQGSNQPQHF
TRBJ1-1	few	TRBV29-1	.	TGCAGCGCACGGAGGGCCCCCAGGCGCGCTGAAGCTTTCTTT	CSARRAPRRAEAFF
TRBJ1-4	many	TRBV4-3	TRBD1	TGCGCCAGCAGCCAAGATAGGGGACAGGGTGGTGAAAAACTGTTTTTT	CASSQDRGQGGEKLFF
TRBJ1-4	many	TRBV4-3	.	TGCGCCAGCAGCCAAGATTGGGTCCCCTCGGAAAAACTGTTTTTT	CASSQDWVPSEKLFF
TRBJ1-2	few	TRBV29-1	TRBD1	TGCAGCGTTGAAGAAGGGACAGGGTACAACTATGGCTACACCTTC	CSVEEGTGYNYGYTF
TRBJ2-3	many	TRBV20-1	.	TGCAGTGCTAGTGACTTTGACCGCCGCACAGATACGCAGTATTTT	CSASDFDRRTDTQYF
TRBJ2-3	.	TRBV27	TRBD2	TGTGCCAGCAGTTCCCTCTTCGGGGGGAGTGATACGCAGTATTTT	CASSSLFGGSDTQYF
TRBJ2-3	many	TRBV20-1	TRBD1	TGCAGTGCCCGCATCAATTACTACGACAGGGAAGCAAGTACGCAGTATTTT	CSARINYYDREASTQYF
TRBJ2-7	.	TRBV10-3	TRBD2	TGTGCCATCAGTGGTAGCGGGAGGGCCCACGAGCAGTACTTC	CAISGSGRAHEQYF
TRBJ1-1	many	TRBV12-5	TRBD1	TGTGCTAGTGGTTTGGGGACAGGGAACAACGCTGAAGCTTTCTTT	CASGLGTGNNAEAFF
TRBJ1-4	many	TRBV20-1	.	TGCAGTGCTAGAGATCAGGACGGTGCAACTAATGAAAAACTGTTTTTT	CSARDQDGATNEKLFF